Below, 21 T cell receptor beta chains from the same sample are listed, as sequenced in a study of Graves' ophthalmopathy and Graves' hyperthyroidism. From RNA, the CDR3 regions of TCR beta chains were amplified and sequenced. The workflow started with a first-round RT-PCR run with HTBI primers and then moved on to a second-round multiplex PCR. TCRdb itself ran the multiplex PCR reads through MiXCR, one entry per CDR3 protein. The sample yields more than 1,000,000 distinct CDR3 sequences, 35% to 40% seen once. The source material was peripheral blood or thyroid tissue (not recorded which). The source is an adult man with Graves' hyperthyroidism.

This chain connects TRBV3-1 to TRBJ1-1; possibly TRBD1 for D (5 bases). The CDR3 contains 16 residues. Trimming removed 2 bases from V and 4 bases from J, with 17 bases in between. CDR1 and CDR2 (germline): LGHDT, YNNKEL (reference sequence). CDR3: CASSQRGAGRTTEAFF. The CDR3 DNA reads TGTGCCAGCAGCCAACGAGGAGCAGGGAGGACCACTGAAGCTTTCTTT. Complete variable domain (other parts from reference TRBV3-1 and TRBJ1-1): DTAVSQTPKYLVTQMGNDKSIKCEQNLGHDTMYWYKQDSKKFLKIMFSYNNKELIINETVPNRFSPKSPDKAHLNLHINSLELGDSAVYFCASSQRGAGRTTEAFFGQGTRLTVV.

This clonotype has only a few counts. The V gene is TRBV11-2, the J gene TRBJ2-5; perhaps TRBD2 as D (6 bases). The germline V gene encodes CDR1 SGHAT and CDR2 FQNNGV. The CDR3 contains 18 residues. Trimming left V 0 bases short and J 4 bases short, with 21 bases between. CDR3 protein: CASSLELASGPGGETQYF. The CDR3 nucleotides read TGTGCCAGCAGCTTAGAGCTGGCAAGCGGACCCGGGGGAGAGACCCAGTACTTC.

This clonotype turned up a few times. The CDR3 DNA follows: TGTGCCAGCACCGAGAGGTACTACCAAGAGACCCAGTACTTC. Translated: CASTERYYQETQYF. The chain uses TRBV11-2 and TRBJ2-5; D unresolved. The CDR3 contains 14 residues. Germline V gene lookup returns CDR1 SGHAT and CDR2 FQNNGV. Trimming shortened V by 7 bases and J by 0 bases, and 12 bases separated the two germline ends.

J is TRBJ2-7 and V is TRBV5-1; 13 bases map to TRBD2. Unmatched junction bases numbered 4, after V lost 4 bases and J lost 6 bases. The CDR3 is 14 amino acids. CDR1 and CDR2 from the germline V gene are SGHRS and YFSETQ. The CDR3 is CASSPGTSGIEQYF. CDR3 bases: TGCGCCAGCAGCCCCGGGACTAGCGGGATCGAGCAGTACTTC.

CDR3 loop: CATSTSSYNSPLHF. The CDR3 nucleotides are TGTGCCACCAGCACGAGCTCCTATAATTCACCCCTCCACTTT. J is TRBJ1-6 and V is TRBV15; D is uncertain. V was pared by 4 bases and J by 0 bases, with 4 bases between. The CDR3 has 14 residues. Looked up from germline, CDR1 is LNHNV and CDR2 is YYDKDF (reference sequence).

This clonotype was seen at least ten times. The chain links TRBV12-3 or TRBV12-4 to TRBJ2-3, with 8 bases fitting TRBD2. The junction had 7 bases not matched to a gene; V was cut back by 8 bases and J by 3 bases. The CDR3 is 14 amino acids. The CDR3 region is CASRLAGGTDTQYF. In nucleotides, the CDR3 is TGTGCCAGCCGTCTAGCGGGTGGTACAGATACGCAGTATTTT.

This clonotype turned up a few times. The J gene is TRBJ2-5, the V gene TRBV5-1; possible D gene TRBD1, 6 bases. V lost 4 bases, J lost 2 bases, and 15 bases lay in between. CDR3 length: 15 residues. Germline V CDR1 and CDR2: SGHRS, YFSETQ. CDR3 residues: CASSTDRIRQETQYF. CDR3 sequence (DNA): TGCGCCAGCAGCACCGACAGGATCCGTCAAGAGACCCAGTACTTC. Full variable domain (remainder filled in from reference TRBV5-1 and TRBJ2-5): KAGVTQTPRYLIKTRGQQVTLSCSPISGHRSVSWYQQTPGQGLQFLFEYFSETQRNKGNFPGRFSGRQFSNSRSEMNVSTLELGDSALYLCASSTDRIRQETQYFGPGTRLLVL.

The genes are TRBV7-3 and TRBJ2-2, with D tentatively TRBD1 or TRBD2 (7 bases each). CDR3 length: 14 amino acids. Trimming cost V 6 bases and J 6 bases, with 14 bases left between them. In germline, CDR1 is SGHTA, CDR2 FQGTGA. CDR3 bases: TGTGCCAGCAGTCCGGCAGGGGGGGCCGGGGAGCTGTTTTTT. As protein: CASSPAGGAGELFF. Filled out from reference TRBV7-3 and TRBJ2-2, the complete variable domain reads GAGVSQTPSNKVTEKGKYVELRCDPISGHTALYWYRQSLGQGPEFLIYFQGTGAADDSGLPNDRFFAVRPEGSVSTLKIQRTERGDSAVYLCASSPAGGAGELFFGEGSRLTVL.

On this clonotype: A much more abundant neighbour one base away suggests this may be a read error. The V and J genes are TRBV2 and TRBJ2-5; D possibly corresponds to TRBD2 (6 bases). Germline lookup yields CDR1 SNHLY and CDR2 FYNNEI. This CDR3 spans 13 amino acids. V was pared by 3 bases and J by 2 bases, with 7 bases between. DNA for the CDR3: TGTGCCAGCAGTGACGGGACTCAAGAGACCCAGTACTTC. The encoded protein is CASSDGTQETQYF.

The chain employs TRBV12-3 or TRBV12-4 and TRBJ1-1, with unresolved D. The ends were cut back, 5 bases at V and 2 bases at J, with 12 bases in the middle. This CDR3 has 14 residues. CDR3 in DNA: TGTGCCAGCAGTACCAGGACGGTAAACACTGAAGCTTTCTTT. Protein product: CASSTRTVNTEAFF.

The CDR3 protein is CASSPLAVYEQYF. The DNA for the CDR3 is TGTGCCAGCAGCCCACTAGCAGTTTACGAGCAGTACTTC. The chain recombines TRBV7-9 with TRBJ2-7, with a weak D call TRBD2 (6 bases). The CDR3 runs to 13 residues. The ends were cut back, 5 bases at V and 4 bases at J, with 12 bases in the middle. CDR1 SEHNR and CDR2 FQNEAQ come from the germline V gene (reference sequence).

V and J are TRBV29-1 and TRBJ1-2; no clear D. The CDR3 covers 11 residues. Germline V gene data show CDR1 as SQVTM and CDR2 as ANQGSEA. CDR3 residues: CSAEGNYGYTF. In nucleotides, the CDR3 is TGCAGTGCAGAAGGTAACTATGGCTACACCTTC. The variable domain in full, with the rest retrieved from reference TRBV29-1 and TRBJ1-2, is SAVISQKPSRDICQRGTSLTIQCQVDSQVTMMFWYRQQPGQSLTLIATANQGSEATYESGFVIDKFPISRPNLTFSTLTVSNMSPEDSSIYLCSAEGNYGYTFGSGTRLTVV.

Ten or more counts support this clonotype. The genes are TRBV20-1 and TRBJ2-5; 9 nucleotides match TRBD1. This CDR3 contains 15 residues. Germline V gene sequence: CDR1 DFQATT, CDR2 SNEGSKA (reference sequence). V gave up 5 bases and J gave up 3 bases; unmatched junction bases: 10. CDR3 DNA: TGCAGTGCTCAACCGGGACAGGGAGCAGAAGAGACCCAGTACTTC. It encodes CSAQPGQGAEETQYF.

This clonotype was recorded many times. The chain carries TRBV20-1 and TRBJ1-1, with D possibly being TRBD1 (6 bases). The germline V gene has CDR1 DFQATT and CDR2 SNEGSKA (reference sequence). This CDR3 contains 13 residues. V was cut by 6 bases and J by 4 bases, with 15 bases left in between. CDR3 DNA: TGCAGTGCAAGGAGGACAGCCCTCACTGAAGCTTTCTTT. Protein: CSARRTALTEAFF.

Only one count was recorded for this clonotype. The chain has TRBV2 and TRBJ2-5, with D tentatively TRBD2 (6 bases). The germline V and J ends were trimmed by 8 bases and 7 bases, with 11 bases remaining between them. Germline loops: CDR1 SNHLY, CDR2 FYNNEI. This CDR3 is built from 11 residues. The CDR3 DNA reads as TGTGCCAGCCTGTTGGGGGGGACCCAGTACTTC. As protein: CASLLGGTQYF.

This clonotype was picked up many times. The chain couples TRBV7-9 to TRBJ2-5, with TRBD2 matching 10 bases. Per the germline V gene, CDR1 is SEHNR and CDR2 is FQNEAQ (reference sequence). The CDR3 consists of 16 residues. With 1 base clipped from V and 4 bases from J, the junction kept 6 bases outside the gene matches. CDR3 region: CASSLDPSGSPETQYF. The DNA for the CDR3 is TGTGCCAGCAGCTTAGACCCTAGCGGGAGTCCAGAGACCCAGTACTTC.

This clonotype was observed at least ten times. The chain carries TRBV10-3 and TRBJ2-7; 7 bases match TRBD2. The CDR3 extends over 16 amino acids. Germline assignment: CDR1 ENHRY and CDR2 SYGVKD. V trimming: 0 bases; J trimming: 1 base; junction bases outside the gene matches: 6. CDR3 residues: CAISESGGSISYEQYF. CDR3 nucleotides: TGTGCCATCAGTGAGTCGGGCGGGAGTATTTCCTACGAGCAGTACTTC.

V and J are TRBV6-1 and TRBJ1-5, with D perhaps TRBD1 (5 bases). The CDR3 has 15 residues. Germline V CDR1 and CDR2: MNHNS, SASEGT. The V end lost 5 bases, the J end lost 4 bases, and 15 bases lay between the germline ends. Here the CDR3 DNA reads TGTGCCAGCAGTTACGGTGGGGCCCTAAATCAGCCCCAGCATTTT. As protein: CASSYGGALNQPQHF.

This chain joins TRBV25-1 and TRBJ2-3; D uncertain. In germline, CDR1 is MGHDK, CDR2 SYGVNS. V lost 1 base, J lost 0 bases, and 11 bases lay in between. The CDR3 sequence is 16 residues long. In DNA form, the CDR3 reads TGTGCCAGCAGTGAATTTCCTGTAACTAGCACAGATACGCAGTATTTT. Its translation: CASSEFPVTSTDTQYF.

There are a few counts of this clonotype. This rearrangement joins TRBV6-6 to TRBJ2-7, with D perhaps TRBD1 (5 bases). Germline V gene data show CDR1 as MNHNY and CDR2 as SVGAGI (reference sequence). Trimming took off 7 bases at V and 3 bases at J, with 13 bases between the two ends. CDR3 length: 13 residues. The CDR3 DNA is TGTGCCAGCAAAGACAGTATCCGCTACGAGCAGTACTTC. It codes for CASKDSIRYEQYF.

In this sample, this clonotype turned up many times. The gene calls are TRBV15 and TRBJ2-5; 9 nucleotides match TRBD2. V was pared by 1 base and J by 8 bases, with 5 bases of the junction left unmatched. This CDR3 comprises 14 residues. Germline CDR1 reads LNHNV; CDR2 reads YYDKDF (reference sequence). The CDR3 DNA reads TGTGCCACCAGCAGAGGACGGCGGGAGGGCACCCAGTACTTC. Encoded protein: CATSRGRREGTQYF. Based on the CDR3 plus reference TRBV15 and TRBJ2-5, the full variable domain is DAMVIQNPRYQVTQFGKPVTLSCSQTLNHNVMYWYQQKSSQAPKLLFHYYDKDFNNEADTPDNFQSRRPNTSFCFLDIRSPGLGDTAMYLCATSRGRREGTQYFGPGTRLLVL.